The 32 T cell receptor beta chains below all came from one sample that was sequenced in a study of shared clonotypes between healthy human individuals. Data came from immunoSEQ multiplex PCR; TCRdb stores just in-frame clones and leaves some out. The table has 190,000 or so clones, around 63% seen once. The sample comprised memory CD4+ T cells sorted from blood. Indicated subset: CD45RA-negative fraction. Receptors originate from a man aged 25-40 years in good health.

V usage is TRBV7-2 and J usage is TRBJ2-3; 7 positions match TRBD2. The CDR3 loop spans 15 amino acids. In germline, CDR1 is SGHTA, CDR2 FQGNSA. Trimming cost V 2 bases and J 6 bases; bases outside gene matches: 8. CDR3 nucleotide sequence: TGTGCCAGCAGCTTAACCCGGGAGGCCGGGGATACGCAGTATTTT. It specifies CASSLTREAGDTQYF. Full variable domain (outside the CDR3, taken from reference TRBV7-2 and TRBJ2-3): GAGVSQSPSNKVTEKGKDVELRCDPISGHTALYWYRQSLGQGLEFLIYFQGNSAPDKSGLPSDRFSAERTGGSVSTLTIQRTQQEDSAVYLCASSLTREAGDTQYFGPGTRLTVL.

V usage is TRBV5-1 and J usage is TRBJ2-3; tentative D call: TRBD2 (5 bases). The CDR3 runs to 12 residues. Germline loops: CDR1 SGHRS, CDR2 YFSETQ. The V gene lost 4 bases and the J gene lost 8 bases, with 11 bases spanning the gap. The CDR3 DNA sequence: TGCGCCAGCAGCCCGGAGGATGGTACGCAGTATTTT. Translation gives CASSPEDGTQYF.

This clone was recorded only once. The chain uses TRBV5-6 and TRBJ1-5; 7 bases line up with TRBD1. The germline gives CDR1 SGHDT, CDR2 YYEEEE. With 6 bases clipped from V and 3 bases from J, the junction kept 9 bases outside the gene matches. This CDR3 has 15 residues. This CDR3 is CASTHGGGINQPQHF. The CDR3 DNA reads TGTGCCAGCACCCACGGAGGGGGCATCAATCAGCCCCAGCATTTT.

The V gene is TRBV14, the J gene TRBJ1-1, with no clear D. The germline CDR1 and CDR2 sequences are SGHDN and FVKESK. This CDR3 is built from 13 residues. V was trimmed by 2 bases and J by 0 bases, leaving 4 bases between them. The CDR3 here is CASSQPMNTEAFF. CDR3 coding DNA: TGTGCCAGCAGCCAACCGATGAACACTGAAGCTTTCTTT.

The CDR3 nucleotides are TGCGCCAGCAGCTTGGCCGGGAGGTACAATGAGCAGTTCTTC. Its protein is CASSLAGRYNEQFF. V and J are TRBV5-1 and TRBJ2-1; 7 bases align to TRBD2. With 0 bases clipped from V and 4 bases from J, the junction kept 1 base outside the gene matches. This CDR3 contains 14 residues. CDR1 is SGHRS and CDR2 is YFSETQ in the germline V gene.

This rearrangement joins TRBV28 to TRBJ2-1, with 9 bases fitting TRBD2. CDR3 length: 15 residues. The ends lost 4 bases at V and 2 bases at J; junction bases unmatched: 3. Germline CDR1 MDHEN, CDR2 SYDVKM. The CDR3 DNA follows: TGTGCCAGCAGTTCACCTAGCGGGACCTACAATGAGCAGTTCTTC. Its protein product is CASSSPSGTYNEQFF.

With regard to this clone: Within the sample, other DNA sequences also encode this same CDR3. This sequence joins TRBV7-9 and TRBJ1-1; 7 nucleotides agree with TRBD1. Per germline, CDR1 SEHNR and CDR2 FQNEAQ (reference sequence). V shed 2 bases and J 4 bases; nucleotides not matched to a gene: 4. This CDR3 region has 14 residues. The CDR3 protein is CASSLLQGSTEAFF. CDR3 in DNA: TGTGCCAGCAGCTTACTACAGGGGAGCACTGAAGCTTTCTTT.

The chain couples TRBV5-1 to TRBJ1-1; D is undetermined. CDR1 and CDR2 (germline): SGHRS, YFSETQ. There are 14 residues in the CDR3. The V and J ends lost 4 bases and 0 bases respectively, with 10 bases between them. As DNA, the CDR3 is TGCGCCAGCAGCCCGGAAATACTGAACACTGAAGCTTTCTTT. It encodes CASSPEILNTEAFF.

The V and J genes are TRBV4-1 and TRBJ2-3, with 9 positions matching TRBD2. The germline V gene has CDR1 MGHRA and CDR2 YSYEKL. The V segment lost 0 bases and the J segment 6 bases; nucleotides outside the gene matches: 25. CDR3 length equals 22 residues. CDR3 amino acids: CASSQDWSGSGRIAGGADTQYF. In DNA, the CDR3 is TGCGCCAGCAGCCAAGATTGGTCCGGTAGCGGGAGAATTGCGGGGGGTGCGGATACGCAGTATTTT.

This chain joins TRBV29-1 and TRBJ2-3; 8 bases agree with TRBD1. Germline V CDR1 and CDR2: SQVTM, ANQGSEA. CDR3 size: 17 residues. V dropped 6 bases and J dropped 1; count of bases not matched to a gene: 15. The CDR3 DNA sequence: TGCAGCGTCGAACTGGGCAGGGGGCATAGAGGCACAGATACGCAGTATTTT. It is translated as CSVELGRGHRGTDTQYF.

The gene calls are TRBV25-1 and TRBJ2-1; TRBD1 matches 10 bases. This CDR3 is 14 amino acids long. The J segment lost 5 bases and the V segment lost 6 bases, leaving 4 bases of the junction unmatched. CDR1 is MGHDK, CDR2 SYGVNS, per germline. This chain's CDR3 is CASRGTGVDNEQFF. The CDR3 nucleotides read TGTGCCAGCAGGGGGACAGGGGTCGACAATGAGCAGTTCTTC.

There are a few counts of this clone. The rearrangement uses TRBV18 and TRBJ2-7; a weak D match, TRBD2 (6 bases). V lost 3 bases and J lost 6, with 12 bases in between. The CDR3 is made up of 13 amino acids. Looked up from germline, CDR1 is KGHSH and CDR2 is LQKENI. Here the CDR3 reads CASSPYGGREQYF. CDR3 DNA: TGTGCCAGCTCACCTTACGGGGGACGCGAGCAGTACTTC. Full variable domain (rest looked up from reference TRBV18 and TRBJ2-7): NAGVMQNPRHLVRRRGQEARLRCSPMKGHSHVYWYRQLPEEGLKFMVYLQKENIIDESGMPKERFSAEFPKEGPSILRIQQVVRGDSAAYFCASSPYGGREQYFGPGTRLTVT.

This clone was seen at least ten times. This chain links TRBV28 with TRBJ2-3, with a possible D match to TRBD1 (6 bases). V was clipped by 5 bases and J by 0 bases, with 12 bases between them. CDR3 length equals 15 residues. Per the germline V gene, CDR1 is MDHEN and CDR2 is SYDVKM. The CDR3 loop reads CASSRDKPSTDTQYF. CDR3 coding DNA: TGTGCCAGCAGTCGGGACAAGCCTAGCACAGATACGCAGTATTTT.

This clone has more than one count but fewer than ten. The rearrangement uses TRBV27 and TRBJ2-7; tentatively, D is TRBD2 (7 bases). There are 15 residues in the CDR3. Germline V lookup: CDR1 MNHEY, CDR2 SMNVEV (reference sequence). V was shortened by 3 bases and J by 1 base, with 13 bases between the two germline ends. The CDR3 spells CASSFGAGASYEQYF. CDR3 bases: TGTGCCAGCAGTTTTGGGGCGGGGGCTTCCTACGAGCAGTACTTC.

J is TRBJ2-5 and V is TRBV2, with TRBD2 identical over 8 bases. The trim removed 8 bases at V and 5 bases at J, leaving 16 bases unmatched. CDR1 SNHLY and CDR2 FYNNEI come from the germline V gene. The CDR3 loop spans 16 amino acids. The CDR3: CASSGDPGGPNETQYF. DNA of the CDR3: TGTGCCAGCTCCGGCGACCCGGGAGGGCCGAACGAGACCCAGTACTTC.

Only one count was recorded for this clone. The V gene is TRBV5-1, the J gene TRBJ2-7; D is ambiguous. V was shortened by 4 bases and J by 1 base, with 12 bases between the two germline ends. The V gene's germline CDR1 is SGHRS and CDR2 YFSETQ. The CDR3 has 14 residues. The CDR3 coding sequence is TGCGCCAGCAGCCCTGGGCCTGGGTCCTACGAGCAGTACTTC. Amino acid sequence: CASSPGPGSYEQYF.

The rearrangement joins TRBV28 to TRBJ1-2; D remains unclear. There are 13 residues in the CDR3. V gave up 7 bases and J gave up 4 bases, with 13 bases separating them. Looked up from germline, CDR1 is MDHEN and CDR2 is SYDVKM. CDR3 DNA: TGTGCCAGCACCCAGGTTTTCCTCTATGGCTACACCTTC. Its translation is CASTQVFLYGYTF.

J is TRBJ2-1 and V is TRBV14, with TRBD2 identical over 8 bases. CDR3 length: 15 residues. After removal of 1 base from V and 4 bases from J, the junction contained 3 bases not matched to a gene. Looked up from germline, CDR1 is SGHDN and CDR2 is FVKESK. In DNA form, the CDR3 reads TGTGCCAGCAGCCAAGGGAGCGGGAGTTACAATGAGCAGTTCTTC. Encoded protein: CASSQGSGSYNEQFF.

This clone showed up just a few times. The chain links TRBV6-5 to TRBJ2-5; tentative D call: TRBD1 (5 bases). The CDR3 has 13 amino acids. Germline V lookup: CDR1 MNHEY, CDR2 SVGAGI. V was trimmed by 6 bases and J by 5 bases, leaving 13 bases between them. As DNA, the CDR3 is TGTGCCAGCAGGCAGGGTTCACGGGAGACCCAGTACTTC. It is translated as CASRQGSRETQYF.

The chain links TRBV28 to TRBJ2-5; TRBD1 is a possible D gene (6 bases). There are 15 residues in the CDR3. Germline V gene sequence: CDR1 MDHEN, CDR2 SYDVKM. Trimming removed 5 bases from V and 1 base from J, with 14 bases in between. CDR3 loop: CASSPYGQIQETQYF. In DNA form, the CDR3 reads TGTGCCAGCAGTCCTTATGGACAGATCCAAGAGACCCAGTACTTC.

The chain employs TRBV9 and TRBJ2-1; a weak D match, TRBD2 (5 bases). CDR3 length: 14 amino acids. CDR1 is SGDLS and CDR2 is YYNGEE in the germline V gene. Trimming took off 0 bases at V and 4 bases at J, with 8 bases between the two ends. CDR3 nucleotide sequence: TGTGCCAGCAGCGTAGACGGGGTTTACAATGAGCAGTTCTTC. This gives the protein CASSVDGVYNEQFF. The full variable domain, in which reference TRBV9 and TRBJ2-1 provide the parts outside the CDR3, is DSGVTQTPKHLITATGQRVTLRCSPRSGDLSVYWYQQSLDQGLQFLIQYYNGEERAKGNILERFSAQQFPDLHSELNLSSLELGDSALYFCASSVDGVYNEQFFGPGTRLTVL.

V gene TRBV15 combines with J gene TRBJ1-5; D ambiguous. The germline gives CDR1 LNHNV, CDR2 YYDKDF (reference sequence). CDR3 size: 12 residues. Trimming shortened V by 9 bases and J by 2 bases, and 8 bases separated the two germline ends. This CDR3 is CATQEGNQPQHF. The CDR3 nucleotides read TGTGCCACACAAGAGGGCAATCAGCCCCAGCATTTT.

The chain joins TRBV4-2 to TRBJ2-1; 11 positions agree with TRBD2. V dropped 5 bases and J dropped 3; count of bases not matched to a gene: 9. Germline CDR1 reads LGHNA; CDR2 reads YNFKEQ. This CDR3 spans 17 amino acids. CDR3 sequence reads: CASSFTRSGRVYNEQFF. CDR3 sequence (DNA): TGTGCCAGCAGCTTCACCCGTAGCGGGAGGGTCTACAATGAGCAGTTCTTC.

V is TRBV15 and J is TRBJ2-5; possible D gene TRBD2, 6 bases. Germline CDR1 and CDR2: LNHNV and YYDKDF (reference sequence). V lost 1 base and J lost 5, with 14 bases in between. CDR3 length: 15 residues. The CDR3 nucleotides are TGTGCCACCAGCAGAGCTTCGGGAGTTGGGGAGACCCAGTACTTC. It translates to CATSRASGVGETQYF.

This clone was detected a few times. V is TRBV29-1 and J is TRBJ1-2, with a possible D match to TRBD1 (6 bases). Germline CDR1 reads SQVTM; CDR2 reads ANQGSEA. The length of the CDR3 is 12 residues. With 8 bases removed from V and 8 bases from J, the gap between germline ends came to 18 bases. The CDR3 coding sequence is TGCAGCACCATGCAGGGGCCGGGGGGCTACACCTTC. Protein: CSTMQGPGGYTF.

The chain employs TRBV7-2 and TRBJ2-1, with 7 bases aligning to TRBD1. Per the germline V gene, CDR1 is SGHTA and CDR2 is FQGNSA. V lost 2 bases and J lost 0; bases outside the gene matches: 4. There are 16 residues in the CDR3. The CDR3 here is CASSLQGQSSYNEQFF. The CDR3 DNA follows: TGTGCCAGCAGCTTACAGGGACAGTCCTCCTACAATGAGCAGTTCTTC.

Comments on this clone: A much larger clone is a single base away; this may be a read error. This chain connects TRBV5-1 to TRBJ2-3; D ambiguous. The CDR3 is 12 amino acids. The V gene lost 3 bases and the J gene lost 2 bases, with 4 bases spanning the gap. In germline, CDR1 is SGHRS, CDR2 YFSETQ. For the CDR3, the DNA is TGCGCCAGCAGCTGGGACACAGATACGCAGTATTTT. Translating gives CASSWDTDTQYF.

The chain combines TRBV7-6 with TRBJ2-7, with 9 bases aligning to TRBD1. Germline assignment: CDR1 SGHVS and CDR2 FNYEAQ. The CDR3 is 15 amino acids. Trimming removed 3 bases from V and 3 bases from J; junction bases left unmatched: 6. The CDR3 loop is CASSLVETGGYEQYF. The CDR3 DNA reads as TGTGCCAGCAGCTTGGTAGAGACAGGGGGCTACGAGCAGTACTTC.

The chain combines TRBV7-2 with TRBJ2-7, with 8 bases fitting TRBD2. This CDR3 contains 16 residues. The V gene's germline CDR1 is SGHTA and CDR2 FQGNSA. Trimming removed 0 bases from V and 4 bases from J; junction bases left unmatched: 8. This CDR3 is CASSLAGLAGGYEQYF. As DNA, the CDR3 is TGTGCCAGCAGCTTAGCGGGGTTGGCGGGAGGATACGAGCAGTACTTC.

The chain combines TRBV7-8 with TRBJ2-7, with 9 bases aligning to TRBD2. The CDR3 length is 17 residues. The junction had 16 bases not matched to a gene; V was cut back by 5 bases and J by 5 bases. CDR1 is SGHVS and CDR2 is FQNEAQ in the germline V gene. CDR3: CASSHLPRGRGGDEQYF. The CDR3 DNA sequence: TGTGCCAGCAGCCACCTCCCCCGGGGGCGGGGGGGGGACGAGCAGTACTTC.

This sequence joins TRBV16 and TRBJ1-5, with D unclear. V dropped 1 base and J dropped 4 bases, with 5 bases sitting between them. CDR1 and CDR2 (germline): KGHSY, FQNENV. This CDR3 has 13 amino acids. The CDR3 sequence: CASSQLFNQPQHF. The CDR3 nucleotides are TGTGCCAGCAGCCAATTGTTTAATCAGCCCCAGCATTTT.

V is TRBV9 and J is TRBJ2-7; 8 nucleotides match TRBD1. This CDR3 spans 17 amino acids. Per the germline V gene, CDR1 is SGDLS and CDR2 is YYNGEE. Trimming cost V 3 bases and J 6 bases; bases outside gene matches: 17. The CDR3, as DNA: TGTGCCAGCAGCGAGTCTATAATAGGACAGGGAAAGGGCGAGCAGTACTTC. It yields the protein CASSESIIGQGKGEQYF.